This T cell receptor beta chain derives from a study of T cells in Graves' hyperthyroidism and ophthalmopathy. This clonotype has at least ten counts. The CDR3 regions of TCR beta were amplified from RNA transcripts. The HTBI primer set was used in a first-round RT-PCR of the TCR CDR3. TCRdb reanalysed the multiplex PCR reads using MiXCR and keeps one entry per CDR3 protein. There are some 360,000 distinct CDR3 sequences in the sample; about 15% occur only once, and approximately 11% lies in the top ten. This CDR3 region has 16 residues. The V and J ends lost 5 bases and 7 bases, in that order; junction bases with no gene match: 10. Per germline, CDR1 SGHNT and CDR2 YENEEA. Exclusions: uncontrolled infection, other autoimmune disease, pregnancy, lactation.

The sample was blood. This receptor was taken from a woman aged 55 to 70 with Graves' hyperthyroidism. V is TRBV11-3 and J is TRBJ2-1; 11 bases align to TRBD2. Here the CDR3 DNA reads TGTGCCAGCAGCCTCTATGGGGCTAGCGGGAGGAATGAGCAGTTCTTC. Protein product: CASSLYGASGRNEQFF.